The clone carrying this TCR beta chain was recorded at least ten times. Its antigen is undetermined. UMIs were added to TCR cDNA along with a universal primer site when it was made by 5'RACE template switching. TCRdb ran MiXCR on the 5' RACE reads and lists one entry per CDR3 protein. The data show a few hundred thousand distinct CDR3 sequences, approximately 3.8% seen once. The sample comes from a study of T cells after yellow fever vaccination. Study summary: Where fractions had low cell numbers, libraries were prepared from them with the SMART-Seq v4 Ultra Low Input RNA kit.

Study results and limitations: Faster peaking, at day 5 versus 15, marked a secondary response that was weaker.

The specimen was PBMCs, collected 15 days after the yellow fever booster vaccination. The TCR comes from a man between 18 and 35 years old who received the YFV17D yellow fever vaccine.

CDR3 sequence: CASSPDLSGGAATGELFF. CDR3 coding DNA: TGTGCCAGCAGCCCGGACTTAAGCGGGGGGGCCGCCACCGGGGAGCTGTTTTTT. V is TRBV7-9 and J is TRBJ2-2; 10 bases line up with TRBD2. The CDR3 spans 18 residues. Looked up from germline, CDR1 is SEHNR and CDR2 is FQNEAQ (reference sequence). With 5 bases clipped from V and 4 bases from J, the junction kept 13 bases outside the gene matches.